The 26 T cell receptor beta chains reported below all come from one sample, sequenced in a study of monozygotic twins with inflammatory bowel disease. TCRdb re-called the 5' RACE reads, yielding one record per CDR3 amino acid sequence without DNA. The sample totals fewer than 200,000 distinct CDR3 sequences. The specimen was blood. The receptors here all came from a human donor with ulcerative colitis or Crohn's disease, or a healthy co-twin of an affected twin (not recorded which).

The chain is built from TRBV10-3 and TRBJ2-1; TCRdb indicates TRBD2, and absent DNA this call remains unverified. The length of the CDR3 is 14 residues. CDR1 ENHRY and CDR2 SYGVKD come from the germline V gene. CDR3 amino acids: CAITVAGVYNEQFF.

This chain links TRBV7-9 with TRBJ2-3; absent DNA, TCRdb's TRBD1 call cannot be checked. The CDR3 is 15 amino acids. CDR1 and CDR2 from the germline V gene are SEHNR and FQNEAQ (reference sequence). The CDR3 loop is CASSLGGVGTDTQYF.

The V call is TRBV29-1, the J call TRBJ2-4. The CDR3 runs 12 residues. Germline V gives CDR1 SQVTM, CDR2 ANQGSEA. CDR3 sequence: CSVEPDKNIQYF.

The chain uses TRBV12-3 or TRBV12-4 and TRBJ2-7; TCRdb reports TRBD2, a call that lacks DNA to check it against. The CDR3 runs 15 residues. The CDR3 protein is CASSLSGGGSYEQYF.

V is TRBV5-1 and J is TRBJ2-5. Germline CDR1 SGHRS, CDR2 YFSETQ. This CDR3 has 13 amino acids. The CDR3: CASSLDPQETQYF.

The chain carries TRBV18 and TRBJ2-7; TCRdb names TRBD1, which stays unverified in the absence of DNA. This CDR3 is built from 16 residues. The germline gives CDR1 KGHSH, CDR2 LQKENI. The CDR3 spells CASSRRQGVGSYEQYF.

The chain carries TRBV5-1 and TRBJ2-7; TCRdb lists TRBD2, though no DNA is available to test this call. The CDR3 runs 15 residues. Germline V gene lookup returns CDR1 SGHRS and CDR2 YFSETQ. The CDR3 region is CASSARRQLRDEQYF.

J is TRBJ2-7 and V is TRBV6-6; TCRdb reports TRBD1, a call that lacks DNA to check it against. In germline, CDR1 is MNHNY, CDR2 SVGAGI (reference sequence). The length of the CDR3 is 14 residues. Here the CDR3 reads CATRRTGTGYEQYF.

The chain carries TRBV28 and TRBJ2-2; the TCRdb call, TRBD2, lacks DNA for checking. Per germline, CDR1 MDHEN and CDR2 SYDVKM. The CDR3 is 16 amino acids. CDR3 amino acids: CASRVVGRDNTGELFF.

The chain joins TRBV5-1 to TRBJ2-1; TCRdb returns TRBD2, unconfirmable since there is no DNA. CDR1 and CDR2 from the germline V gene are SGHRS and YFSETQ. The CDR3 runs to 14 residues. CDR3 residues: CASSFGTSGHQQFF.

The chain links TRBV6-5 to TRBJ2-1; TCRdb's D call, TRBD2, is unchecked because there is no DNA. CDR1 MNHEY and CDR2 SVGAGI come from the germline V gene. The CDR3 spans 16 residues. The CDR3 protein is CASSYSGLSSYNEQFF.

The chain is built from TRBV7-2 and TRBJ2-7; as DNA is missing, the TRBD1 call by TCRdb cannot be tested. Germline CDR1 SGHTA, CDR2 FQGNSA. CDR3 length: 13 residues. This chain's CDR3 is CASSSWDLGEQYF. Combining the CDR3 with reference TRBV7-2 and TRBJ2-7 gives the whole variable domain GAGVSQSPSNKVTEKGKDVELRCDPISGHTALYWYRQSLGQGLEFLIYFQGNSAPDKSGLPSDRFSAERTGGSVSTLTIQRTQQEDSAVYLCASSSWDLGEQYFGPGTRLTVT.

The J gene is TRBJ2-6, the V gene TRBV15; TCRdb's D call, TRBD1, is unchecked because there is no DNA. Germline V gene lookup returns CDR1 LNHNV and CDR2 YYDKDF (reference sequence). The CDR3 extends over 15 amino acids. The CDR3 loop reads CATSPRPPGANVLTF.

This chain connects TRBV12-3 or TRBV12-4 to TRBJ2-4; absent DNA, TCRdb's TRBD2 call cannot be checked. There are 19 residues in the CDR3. This CDR3 reads CASSLSPSDRGRAKNIQYF.

The gene calls are TRBV27 and TRBJ1-2; TCRdb proposes TRBD1, but this gene call is untestable without DNA. The CDR3 totals 14 residues. From germline, CDR1 is MNHEY and CDR2 SMNVEV (reference sequence). CDR3 residues: CASSPPGARDGYTF.

The chain recombines TRBV7-2 with TRBJ2-1; TCRdb selects TRBD1, and the lack of DNA leaves this call unchecked. CDR1 is SGHTA, CDR2 FQGNSA, per germline. This CDR3 comprises 16 residues. CDR3 sequence reads: CASSLASQGSYNEQFF.

The rearrangement uses TRBV5-6 and TRBJ2-7; TCRdb's assignment of TRBD2 cannot be checked, as there is no DNA. The CDR3 is made up of 16 amino acids. Germline V gene lookup returns CDR1 SGHDT and CDR2 YYEEEE. The CDR3 reads CASSENSGLAVYEQYF.

The rearrangement uses TRBV4-3 and TRBJ2-6. The CDR3 is made up of 15 amino acids. Germline CDR1 and CDR2: LGHNA and YSLEER. The chain's CDR3 is CASSQERSGANVLTF.

The genes are TRBV20-1 and TRBJ1-1; TCRdb gives TRBD1 as the D gene, but with no DNA this cannot be confirmed. The CDR3 spans 15 residues. Per germline, CDR1 DFQATT and CDR2 SNEGSKA (reference sequence). The CDR3 region is CSARLGGGLGTEAFF.

The V call is TRBV12-3 or TRBV12-4, the J call TRBJ1-1; TCRdb's D call, TRBD1, is unchecked because there is no DNA. This CDR3 is built from 13 residues. This CDR3 is CATSLMGDTEAFF.

The rearrangement links TRBV10-3 to TRBJ2-3; TCRdb calls TRBD2, which cannot be checked without DNA. The length of the CDR3 is 15 residues. Germline V lookup: CDR1 ENHRY, CDR2 SYGVKD. The CDR3 here is CAISEGGRAGDTQYF.

This sequence joins TRBV7-2 and TRBJ1-1; checking the TCRdb D call of TRBD1 is not possible without DNA. CDR1 is SGHTA, CDR2 FQGNSA, per germline. The CDR3 covers 15 residues. The CDR3 loop reads CASSLVPGNAAEVFF.

V gene TRBV4-3 combines with J gene TRBJ2-1; checking the TCRdb D call of TRBD2 is not possible without DNA. CDR1 LGHNA and CDR2 YSLEER come from the germline V gene. CDR3 length equals 18 residues. CDR3: CASSQAGTSGRAYNEQFF.

The CDR3 here is CASSQDRGKQYF. The chain uses TRBV14 and TRBJ2-7; TCRdb returns TRBD1, unconfirmable since there is no DNA. Germline assignment: CDR1 SGHDN and CDR2 FVKESK. There are 12 residues in the CDR3.

The J gene is TRBJ2-7, the V gene TRBV5-1; there is no DNA to check the TCRdb D call of TRBD1. The CDR3 covers 16 residues. Germline CDR1 reads SGHRS; CDR2 reads YFSETQ. The CDR3 is CASSFSRDRPTYEQYF. Drawing the rest from reference TRBV5-1 and TRBJ2-7, the complete variable domain is KAGVTQTPRYLIKTRGQQVTLSCSPISGHRSVSWYQQTPGQGLQFLFEYFSETQRNKGNFPGRFSGRQFSNSRSEMNVSTLELGDSALYLCASSFSRDRPTYEQYFGPGTRLTVT.

V gene TRBV6-1 combines with J gene TRBJ1-6; TCRdb proposes TRBD1, but this gene call is untestable without DNA. Germline V gene lookup returns CDR1 MNHNS and CDR2 SASEGT. The CDR3 runs to 15 residues. CDR3 amino acids: CASSERGQAESPLHF.